This T cell receptor (beta chain) was documented in a study of shared clonotypes between healthy human individuals. Regarding the study as a whole: Sorted-subset sequencing was shown by rarefaction to be incomplete despite large depth.

Sequencing was performed with immunoSEQ multiplex PCR; in TCRdb, only in-frame clones are kept and a portion is missing. Of 2 million to 2.5 million clones listed, approximately 94% are singletons. On this clone: The antigen is unknown.

The receptor's source is a young man in good health. The specimen was naive CD4+ T cells sorted from blood. Noted subset: CD45RA+ positively selected.

The CDR3 region has the DNA TGTGCCAGTCTACCCTGGGACCTGAGCTCCTACGAGCAGTACTTC. It specifies CASLPWDLSSYEQYF. The chain is built from TRBV6-1 and TRBJ2-7; D possibly uses TRBD1 or TRBD2 (5 bases each). The CDR3 is made up of 15 amino acids. The V and J ends lost 9 bases and 0 bases respectively, with 18 bases between them. The V gene's germline CDR1 is MNHNS and CDR2 SASEGT.